Listed below are T cell receptor beta chains from one sample, sequenced in a study of prognosis after radiotherapy for stage I lung cancer. In TCRdb, the multiplex PCR reads were re-called with MiXCR into one record per CDR3 protein. The table shows about 24,000 distinct CDR3 sequences, with under 40% occurring only once. Specimen: PBMCs, collected before or after stereotactic body radiation therapy (not recorded which). Every receptor here comes from a donor over 45 with non-small cell lung cancer. The CDR3 runs from the conserved cysteine through the conserved F or W. The D gene is left open where the match is weak. Size is stated for part of the rows, as once, few or many counts, or as a class when the clone is expanded.

size | J | V | D | DNA | CDR3
NA | TRBJ2-7 | TRBV6-1 | TRBD1 | TGTGCCAGCAGCCGGGGGACAGGGGGCCGCTACGAGCAGTACTTC | CASSRGTGGRYEQYF
NA | TRBJ2-7 | TRBV5-1 | NA | TGCGCCAGCTCCAACCCCCAGGGATCTATCTACGAGCAGTACTTC | CASSNPQGSIYEQYF
many | TRBJ2-1 | TRBV3-1 | NA | TGTGCCAGCAGCCAAGGGGTTCTAGCAAATGAGCAGTTCTTC | CASSQGVLANEQFF
many | TRBJ1-2 | TRBV5-1 | NA | TGCGCCAGCAGCTTGGATCCTGAGAAAAGCTATGGCTACACCTTC | CASSLDPEKSYGYTF
many | TRBJ2-1 | TRBV27 | NA | TGTGCCAGCAGTTCCCTTATCAATGAGCAGTTCTTC | CASSSLINEQFF
NA | TRBJ2-5 | TRBV29-1 | NA | TGCAGCGTCTTGGGGGGATTTAGGGGCAAGACCCAGTACTTC | CSVLGGFRGKTQYF
NA | TRBJ1-1 | TRBV20-1 | NA | TGCAGTGCTAGAGTTGGGGGTGGAGGGACTGAAGCTTTCTTT | CSARVGGGGTEAFF
medium-sized | TRBJ2-1 | TRBV7-8 | NA | TGTGCCAGCAGCTGGTGGTTAGCGGAGCAGTTCTTC | CASSWWLAEQFF
many | TRBJ1-2 | TRBV6-4 | TRBD1 | TGTGCCAGCAGTGAACAGTTTGGGACAGGACTTGGCTACACCTTC | CASSEQFGTGLGYTF
many | TRBJ1-6 | TRBV15 | NA | TGTGCCACCAGCAGAGATCCCCACAGCGAGGACGCCTATAATTCACCCCTCCACTTT | CATSRDPHSEDAYNSPLHF
NA | TRBJ2-1 | TRBV7-6 | NA | TGCGCCAGCAGCTTAGCGGTTCCCAATGCGGGATATTCCTACAATGAGCAGTTCTTC | CASSLAVPNAGYSYNEQFF
many | TRBJ1-1 | TRBV30 | NA | TGTGCCTGGACAAGCACAGGTTATAACACTGAAGCTTTCTTT | CAWTSTGYNTEAFF
many | TRBJ2-2 | TRBV6-5 | TRBD2 | TGTGCCAGCAGTTACGCCGGACTAGCGTCGGACACCGGGGAGCTGTTTTTT | CASSYAGLASDTGELFF
NA | TRBJ1-6 | TRBV6-1 | TRBD1 | TGTGCCAGCAGTCCCGGACAGGGAAATTCACCCCTCCACTTT | CASSPGQGNSPLHF
many | TRBJ1-1 | TRBV24-1 | TRBD1 | TGTGCCACCAGTCCGGGACAGGGGGACACTGAAGCTTTCTTT | CATSPGQGDTEAFF
NA | TRBJ2-1 | TRBV12-3/TRBV12-4 | TRBD2 | TGTGCCAGCAGTTTGCTAGCGGGGGGGCTCAATGAGCAGTTCTTC | CASSLLAGGLNEQFF
many | TRBJ2-2 | TRBV9 | NA | TGTGCCAGCAGCCCCAGAACAGGGAACACCGGGGAGCTGTTTTTT | CASSPRTGNTGELFF
NA | TRBJ2-3 | TRBV27 | TRBD1 | TGTGCCAGCAGTTACAACCGGGACAGTTCCACAGATAAGCAGTATTTT | CASSYNRDSSTDKQYF
NA | TRBJ1-2 | TRBV28 | TRBD1 | TGTGCCAGCAGAATACGGACAGGGGGCGTGAAGGGCTACACCTTC | CASRIRTGGVKGYTF
many | TRBJ2-2 | TRBV2 | NA | TGTGCCAGCAGTGAAGTGGCCAGTCAGGGTGGGGAGCTGTTTTTT | CASSEVASQGGELFF
NA | TRBJ2-3 | TRBV28 | NA | TGTGCCAGCAGTTTCTGGGGCGCGCGTACATATACGCAGTATTTT | CASSFWGARTYTQYF
many | TRBJ2-1 | TRBV28 | NA | TGTGCCAGCAGTTTGCCGGAGTTAGCCTACAATGAGCAGTTCTTC | CASSLPELAYNEQFF
few | TRBJ1-2 | TRBV5-5 | NA | TGTGCCAGCAGCTTGGACGGCTATGGCTACACCTTC | CASSLDGYGYTF
NA | TRBJ1-4 | TRBV5-1 | TRBD1 | TGCGCCAGCAGCTTTTGGACAGGGCTTTTTGCAACTAATGAAAAACTGTTTTTT | CASSFWTGLFATNEKLFF